This TCR beta chain appears in the sequencing data of a study of neurological immune-mediated disorders (dated by TCRdb to between 2019 and 2020). Background for the entire study: The study compared peripheral blood TCR-beta repertoires of HTLV-I-associated myelopathy (HAM/TSP) patients, multiple sclerosis patients and healthy controls using UMI-based sequencing. The 95 to 120 TCR-beta libraries covered PBMC samples along with longitudinal samples, technical triplicates, and paired sorted CD4+ and CD8+ T-cell subsets. The cohort comprised 65 to 75 subjects: 15 or so HAM/TSP patients, some 34 multiple sclerosis patients and some 20 healthy controls. The full study reports these points: The highest TCR clonal expansion was observed in HAM/TSP patients, whereas the lowest was observed in MS patients, even when compared with healthy controls. Expanded clones from different subjects shared no identical CDR3 amino acid sequences, which suggests that TCR-beta repertoires were private in all groups.

At least ten counts were recorded for this clonotype. Its antigen remains undetermined. No per-base quality is available; no much larger clone lies one base away. V trim: 3 bases; J trim: 0 bases; unmatched bases: 2. The CDR3 has 15 amino acids, counting the end cysteine and phenylalanine. Of all the DNA, just the CDR3 is kept, 45 bases in frame from base 1. The germline V gene specifies KGHSH as CDR1 and LQKENI as CDR2. cDNA synthesis used template-switch 5'RACE with a primer carrying a 10-nucleotide random unique molecular identifier tagging each TCR transcript. Over 160 million TCR-beta sequences, covering 15-18 subjects, were produced in each sequencing run. The RNeasy kit was used for extraction of total RNA. Using the KAPA Real-time Library Amplification kit, TCR-beta VDJ regions were amplified with primers for the TCR constant region and the 5'RACE anchor. A first PCR added sample indexes and Illumina adaptors, and a second PCR then raised library yield. After purification with Ampure beads, the TCR product of roughly 650 bp was size-selected on a 2% E-gel SizeSelection system. Library quality was checked on a Bioanalyzer, concentration was measured with Qubit, and libraries were quantified with the Kapa Library Quantification kit before pooling. Libraries were sequenced paired-end 2 x 150 bp on an Illumina HiSeq 2500. To increase sequence diversity, about 24-32% phiX was spiked into each library pool. The published analysis was carried out like this. The UMI-based MiGEC pipeline processed quality-filtered reads and removed over 80% of raw TCR sequences during error correction. VDJ genes were aligned to IMGT germline references, and clonotypes were defined by unique CDR3 amino acid sequence plus V-J genes. VDJtools evaluated clonal expansion, Shannon diversity and CDR3 relatedness (CalcPairwiseDistances, ClusterSamples); CLCbio workbench built phylogenetic trees. Expanded clones were defined as having at least 8 unique UMIs, based on coefficient-of-variation modelling across technical triplicates. TCRdb took the public reads, trimmed them with fastp at Q25, ran MiXCR for clone calling and kept in-frame beta chains. For every CDR3 protein sequence, its rows merge into one entry that carries the most common genes and DNA. The V and J calls were determined by TCRdb, not by the authors. This sample has 35,000 to 40,000 distinct CDR3 sequences in its table, and more than 9% of those were observed once. The ten largest clones add up to 3% to 4% of the sample.

For sorted-subset TCR libraries, under 1.2 million sorted CD4+ or CD8+ T cells were used. Peripheral blood underwent Ficoll-Hypaque density gradient centrifugation to isolate PBMCs, which were then cryopreserved in liquid nitrogen. Paired sorted CD4+ and CD8+ subsets came from healthy controls, HAM/TSP patients and MS patients. Sequenced material: CD4+ T cells from blood. The chain links TRBV18 with TRBJ2-3, with TRBD2 identical over 8 junction bases. The source is a woman in her 30s with HTLV-1-associated myelopathy (HAM/TSP). The CDR3 protein is CASSPASGSTDTQYF. The nucleotide sequence reads TGTGCCAGCTCACCGGCTAGCGGGAGCACAGATACGCAGTATTTT.